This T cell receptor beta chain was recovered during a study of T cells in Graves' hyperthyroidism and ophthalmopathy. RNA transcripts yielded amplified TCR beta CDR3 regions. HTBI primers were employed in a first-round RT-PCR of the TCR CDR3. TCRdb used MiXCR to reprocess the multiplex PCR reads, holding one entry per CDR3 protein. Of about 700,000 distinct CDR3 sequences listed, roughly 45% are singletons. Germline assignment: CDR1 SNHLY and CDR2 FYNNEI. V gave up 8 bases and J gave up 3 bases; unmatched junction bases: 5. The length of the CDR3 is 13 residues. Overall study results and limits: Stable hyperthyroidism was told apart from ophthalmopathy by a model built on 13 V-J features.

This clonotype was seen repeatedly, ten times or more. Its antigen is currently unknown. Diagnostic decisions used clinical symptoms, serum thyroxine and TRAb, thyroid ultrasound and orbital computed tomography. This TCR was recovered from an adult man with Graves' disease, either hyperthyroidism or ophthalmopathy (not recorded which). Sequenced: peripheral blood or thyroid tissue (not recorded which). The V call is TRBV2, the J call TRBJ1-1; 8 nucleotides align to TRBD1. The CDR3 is CASQTGEDTEAFF. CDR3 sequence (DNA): TGTGCCAGCCAGACAGGGGAAGACACTGAAGCTTTCTTT.